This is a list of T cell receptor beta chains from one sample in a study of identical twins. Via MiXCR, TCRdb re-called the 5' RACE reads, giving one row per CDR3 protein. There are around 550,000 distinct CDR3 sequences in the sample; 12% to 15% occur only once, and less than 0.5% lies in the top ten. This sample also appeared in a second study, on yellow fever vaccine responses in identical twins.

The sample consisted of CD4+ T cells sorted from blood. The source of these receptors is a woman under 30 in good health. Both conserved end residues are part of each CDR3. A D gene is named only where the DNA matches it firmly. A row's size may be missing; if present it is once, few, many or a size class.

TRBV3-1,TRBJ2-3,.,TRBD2,CASSNSGSGADTQYF,TGTGCCAGCAGCAATAGCGGGAGCGGCGCAGATACGCAGTATTTT
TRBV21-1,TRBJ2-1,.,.,CASSKIFWANEQFF,TGTGCCAGCAGCAAAATATTTTGGGCCAATGAGCAGTTCTTC
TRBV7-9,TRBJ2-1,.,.,CASSLALASKRNEQFF,TGTGCCAGCAGCTTAGCACTAGCTTCTAAACGCAATGAGCAGTTCTTC
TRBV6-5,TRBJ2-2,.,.,CASSNRHLNTGELFF,TGTGCCAGCAGTAACAGGCATCTTAACACCGGGGAGCTGTTTTTT
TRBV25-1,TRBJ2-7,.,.,CASSGWNKGGEQYF,TGTGCCAGCAGTGGCTGGAATAAAGGAGGCGAGCAGTACTTC
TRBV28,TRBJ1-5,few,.,CASSLYNQPQHF,TGTGCCAGCAGTCTCTACAATCAGCCCCAGCATTTT
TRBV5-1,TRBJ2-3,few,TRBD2,CASSLLAGGTYF,TGCGCCAGCAGCTTACTAGCGGGAGGAACTTATTTT
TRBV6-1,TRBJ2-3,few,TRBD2,CASRPTSGGGMTDTQYF,TGTGCCAGCAGACCGACTAGCGGGGGAGGGATGACAGATACGCAGTATTTT
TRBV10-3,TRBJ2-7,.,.,CAISDRYEQYF,TGTGCCATCAGTGATAGGTACGAGCAGTACTTC
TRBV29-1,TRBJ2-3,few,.,CSVEKHNTDTQYF,TGCAGCGTGGAAAAACACAACACAGATACGCAGTATTTT
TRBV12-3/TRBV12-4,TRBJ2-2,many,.,CASGQPGTQNTGELFF,TGTGCCAGCGGTCAGCCAGGGACACAGAACACCGGGGAGCTGTTTTTT
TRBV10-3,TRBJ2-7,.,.,CATISNTYEQYF,TGTGCCACCATCTCCAATACATACGAGCAGTACTTC
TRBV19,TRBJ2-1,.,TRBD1,CASREGTGDEQFF,TGTGCCAGCCGAGAGGGGACAGGGGATGAGCAGTTCTTC
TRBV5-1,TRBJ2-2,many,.,CASSLTGQANTGELFF,TGCGCCAGCAGCCTTACAGGGCAAGCGAACACCGGGGAGCTGTTTTTT
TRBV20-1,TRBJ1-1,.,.,CSAGREKQSAPEAFF,TGCAGTGCTGGCAGGGAAAAGCAGTCAGCCCCTGAAGCTTTCTTT
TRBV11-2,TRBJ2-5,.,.,CASRSMQETQYF,TGTGCCAGCAGGTCTATGCAAGAGACCCAGTACTTC
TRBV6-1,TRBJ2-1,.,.,CASSPGLGRNNEQFF,TGTGCCAGCAGCCCAGGCTTAGGCAGGAACAATGAGCAGTTCTTC
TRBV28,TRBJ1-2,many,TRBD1,CASSSGTGVGGYTF,TGTGCCAGCAGCTCGGGTACAGGGGTAGGAGGCTACACCTTC
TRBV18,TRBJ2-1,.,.,CASSRDLSEQFF,TGTGCCAGCTCCCGGGACTTGAGTGAGCAGTTCTTC
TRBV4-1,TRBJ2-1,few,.,CASSQPVGLNEQFF,TGCGCCAGCAGCCAGCCAGTGGGGTTGAATGAGCAGTTCTTC
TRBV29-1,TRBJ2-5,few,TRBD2,CSVKLAGAETQYF,TGCAGCGTTAAATTAGCGGGAGCTGAGACCCAGTACTTC
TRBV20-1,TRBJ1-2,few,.,CSANPGSAGGYTF,TGCAGTGCTAATCCAGGATCAGCCGGTGGCTACACCTTC
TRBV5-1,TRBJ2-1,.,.,CASSRDWDEQFF,TGCGCCAGCAGCCGGGACTGGGATGAGCAGTTCTTC
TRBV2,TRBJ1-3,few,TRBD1,CASSYPRDSGNTIYF,TGTGCCAGCAGTTACCCCCGGGACAGCGGAAACACCATATATTTT
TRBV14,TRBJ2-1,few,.,CASSQDKGFSYNEQFF,TGTGCCAGCAGCCAAGATAAGGGATTCTCCTACAATGAGCAGTTCTTC
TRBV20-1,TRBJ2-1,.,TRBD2,CSARDSWTREGLSYNEQFF,TGCAGTGCTAGAGACAGTTGGACTAGGGAGGGTTTGTCCTACAATGAGCAGTTCTTC
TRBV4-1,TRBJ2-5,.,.,CASSQEVGGQTQYF,TGCGCCAGCAGCCAAGAGGTAGGAGGTCAGACCCAGTACTTC
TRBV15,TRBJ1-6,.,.,CATSSEQAYNSPLHF,TGTGCCACCAGCAGTGAACAGGCCTATAATTCACCCCTCCACTTT
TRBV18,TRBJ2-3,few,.,CASSPPTGNKADTQYF,TGTGCCAGCTCACCACCTACCGGGAATAAGGCAGATACGCAGTATTTT
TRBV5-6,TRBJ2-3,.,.,CASIHLEAGQTDTQYF,TGTGCCAGCATCCACCTGGAGGCGGGGCAGACAGATACGCAGTATTTT
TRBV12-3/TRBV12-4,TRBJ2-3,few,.,CASSLSSESTDTQYF,TGTGCCAGCAGTTTATCTAGCGAGAGCACAGATACGCAGTATTTT
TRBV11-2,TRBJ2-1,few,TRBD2,CASSLGSSGANGEQFF,TGTGCCAGCAGCTTAGGTTCTAGCGGGGCAAACGGGGAGCAGTTCTTC
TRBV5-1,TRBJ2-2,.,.,CASSPTPARNGELFF,TGCGCCAGCAGCCCCACCCCGGCGAGGAACGGGGAGCTGTTTTTT
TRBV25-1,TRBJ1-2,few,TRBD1,CASTGGPRGYTF,TGTGCCAGCACAGGGGGCCCCCGGGGCTACACCTTC